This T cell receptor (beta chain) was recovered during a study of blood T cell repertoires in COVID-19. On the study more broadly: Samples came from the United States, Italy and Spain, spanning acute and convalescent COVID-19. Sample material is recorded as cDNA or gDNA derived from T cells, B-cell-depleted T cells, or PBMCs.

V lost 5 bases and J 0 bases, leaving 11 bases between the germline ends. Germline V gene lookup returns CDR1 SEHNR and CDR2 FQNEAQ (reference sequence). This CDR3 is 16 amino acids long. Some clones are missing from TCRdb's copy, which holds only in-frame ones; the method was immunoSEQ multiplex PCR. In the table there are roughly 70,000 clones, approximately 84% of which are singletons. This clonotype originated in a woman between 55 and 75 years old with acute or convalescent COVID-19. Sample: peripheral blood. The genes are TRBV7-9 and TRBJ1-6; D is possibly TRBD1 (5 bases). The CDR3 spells CASSGGGSSYNSPLHF. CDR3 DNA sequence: TGTGCCAGCAGCGGCGGGGGGAGCTCCTATAATTCACCCCTCCACTTT.